A selection of T cell receptor beta chains follows, all from one sample in a study of T cells in Graves' hyperthyroidism and ophthalmopathy. TCRdb independently ran MiXCR on the multiplex PCR reads; one entry per CDR3 protein. Here the sample spans 450,000 to 550,000 distinct CDR3 sequences, 24% being singletons. The sequencing sample was made of blood. The origin of the receptors is a woman in her 30s with Graves' ophthalmopathy. Both conserved end residues are part of each CDR3. The D gene is left open where the match is weak. Some rows have no size entry. The others give once, few or many, or a class for an expanded clone.

d_call	v_call	clone_size	j_call	cdr3_nt	cdr3_aa
TRBD1	TRBV27	few	TRBJ1-6	TGTGCCAGTACGACCTTGTGGGCAGGGGGTCGGATACCGAATTCACCCCTCCACTTT	CASTTLWAGGRIPNSPLHF
-	TRBV24-1	few	TRBJ1-1	TGTGCCACCAGTGATTTGGGCGGAGGGGCTTTCTTT	CATSDLGGGAFF
-	TRBV10-3	many	TRBJ2-7	TGTGCCATCAGCGGACGGGAGAGCTCCTACGAGCAGTACTTC	CAISGRESSYEQYF
-	TRBV6-5	many	TRBJ1-2	TGTGCCAGCAGTTGGCAGGGAAGCGGCTACACCTTC	CASSWQGSGYTF
-	TRBV28	many	TRBJ1-3	TGTGCCAGCATTAGGGGAAGAGTTGGAAACACCATATATTTT	CASIRGRVGNTIYF
-	TRBV12-3/TRBV12-4	many	TRBJ2-2	TGTGCCAGCATCACGGGCCTGAACACCGGGGAGCTGTTTTTT	CASITGLNTGELFF
TRBD1	TRBV11-2	-	TRBJ2-3	TGTGCCAGCAGCCCCTATACAGGGGTATGGACGCAGTATTTT	CASSPYTGVWTQYF
-	TRBV3-1	-	TRBJ1-2	TGTGCCAGCACCCTCGGGGGATCCAGGGGCTACACCTTC	CASTLGGSRGYTF
-	TRBV25-1	many	TRBJ1-2	TGTGCCAGCAGTCCCCCTGGGTCGACGGGCTATGGCTACACCTTC	CASSPPGSTGYGYTF
-	TRBV12-3/TRBV12-4	-	TRBJ1-2	TGTGCCAGCAGTTTAGAGTCCTTTTGGGGGGCGCGGGGCTACACCTTC	CASSLESFWGARGYTF
-	TRBV6-1	-	TRBJ1-2	TGTGCCAGCAGTGAAGAGTGGGAAGGCGATGGCTACACCTTC	CASSEEWEGDGYTF
-	TRBV6-1	-	TRBJ2-5	TGTGCCAGCACAGGGGTTCTAGAGACCCAGTACTTC	CASTGVLETQYF
-	TRBV7-6	many	TRBJ2-2	TGTGCCAGCAGCCTCACCCAAAACGGCGGCGAGGAGGCAAACACCGGGGAGCTGTTTTTT	CASSLTQNGGEEANTGELFF
TRBD1	TRBV6-5	-	TRBJ1-2	TGTGCCAGCAGTTACTCGAACGCAGGGGGCAGTGGCTACACCTTC	CASSYSNAGGSGYTF
-	TRBV29-1	-	TRBJ1-2	TGCAGCGTTGAAGATCGGGAGGGTGCAACCTTC	CSVEDREGATF
TRBD1	TRBV6-5	many	TRBJ1-3	TGTGCCAGCAGTTACTCGGGACAGGGCATCGGAAACACCATATATTTT	CASSYSGQGIGNTIYF
TRBD1	TRBV27	-	TRBJ2-7	TGTGCCAGCAGTTTGTCCGGGACAGGGGGTGTCTACGAGCAGTACTTC	CASSLSGTGGVYEQYF
-	TRBV27	many	TRBJ1-1	TGTGCCAGCAGTGCTACCGGGACGGTCACTGAAGCTTTCTTT	CASSATGTVTEAFF
TRBD1	TRBV12-3/TRBV12-4	-	TRBJ1-2	TGTGCCAGCAGAATTAACAGGGGGGTAGACTATGGCTACACCTTC	CASRINRGVDYGYTF
-	TRBV4-1	many	TRBJ1-1	TGCGCCAGCAGCCAATTGACAGGCCTTGAAGCTTTCTTT	CASSQLTGLEAFF
-	TRBV7-9	-	TRBJ1-1	TGTGCCAGCAGCTCAACGGGCAAGGAAGCTTTCTTT	CASSSTGKEAFF
-	TRBV6-1	-	TRBJ2-7	TGTGCCAGCAGTACACATTACCAGACTCCCTACGAGCAGTACTTC	CASSTHYQTPYEQYF